Following are 25 T cell receptor beta chains from one sample sequenced in a study of identical twins. Each CDR3 protein is one row after TCRdb ran MiXCR on the 5' RACE reads. The table records some 900,000 distinct CDR3 sequences, about 12% of them present only once. The same data also contributed to another study, on yellow fever vaccine responses in identical twins.

The sequencing input was PBMCs. The source is a young woman in good health.

In this sample, this clonotype turned up a few times. The V and J genes are TRBV12-3 or TRBV12-4 and TRBJ1-1, with D hard to call. This CDR3 contains 14 residues. V was pared by 4 bases and J by 0 bases, with 9 bases between. This CDR3 is CASSSGGMNTEAFF. The CDR3 nucleotides are TGTGCCAGCAGTTCAGGTGGAATGAACACTGAAGCTTTCTTT.

This clonotype was counted only a few times. V usage is TRBV5-6 and J usage is TRBJ2-7; possibly TRBD1 for D (5 bases). The germline V gene encodes CDR1 SGHDT and CDR2 YYEEEE. The CDR3 length is 17 residues. V shed 3 bases and J shed 0 bases, with 19 bases lying between them. CDR3 loop: CASSSLRVTVSSYEQYF. In DNA form, the CDR3 reads TGTGCCAGCAGCTCTCTACGAGTGACAGTAAGCTCCTACGAGCAGTACTTC.

Only a few counts were recorded for this clonotype. The V call is TRBV15, the J call TRBJ2-1; weak D call: TRBD1 (7 bases). The CDR3 is made up of 16 amino acids. Trimming took 5 bases from V and 8 from J, leaving 22 bases between them. Germline V gene data show CDR1 as LNHNV and CDR2 as YYDKDF (reference sequence). This CDR3 is CATSPRRGGGADEQFF. As DNA, the CDR3 is TGTGCCACCAGCCCGCGGCGTGGAGGGGGCGCGGATGAGCAGTTCTTC.

The chain couples TRBV19 to TRBJ2-5, with 8 bases fitting TRBD2. There are 15 residues in the CDR3. Trimming removed 3 bases from V and 5 bases from J; junction bases left unmatched: 8. The germline V gene encodes CDR1 LNHDA and CDR2 SQIVND (reference sequence). The CDR3 sequence: CASSIGVAGMETQYF. The CDR3 DNA reads as TGTGCCAGTAGTATTGGGGTAGCGGGAATGGAGACCCAGTACTTC.

The chain links TRBV7-2 to TRBJ2-1; maybe TRBD2 (7 bases). This CDR3 spans 14 amino acids. Germline CDR1 and CDR2: SGHTA and FQGNSA. Trimming took off 4 bases at V and 8 bases at J, with 15 bases between the two ends. This CDR3 reads CASSSTGGPHEQFF. CDR3 coding DNA: TGTGCCAGCAGCTCCACGGGGGGCCCCCATGAGCAGTTCTTC. The full variable domain, its missing parts supplied by reference TRBV7-2 and TRBJ2-1, is GAGVSQSPSNKVTEKGKDVELRCDPISGHTALYWYRQSLGQGLEFLIYFQGNSAPDKSGLPSDRFSAERTGGSVSTLTIQRTQQEDSAVYLCASSSTGGPHEQFFGPGTRLTVL.

The gene calls are TRBV5-1 and TRBJ2-1; 7 positions agree with TRBD2. The J segment lost 9 bases and the V segment lost 6 bases, leaving 6 bases of the junction unmatched. Germline V gene data show CDR1 as SGHRS and CDR2 as YFSETQ. The length of the CDR3 is 12 residues. The CDR3 nucleotides read TGCGCCAGCACGCGCGGGAGTAGTGAGCAGTTCTTC. It encodes CASTRGSSEQFF.

This clonotype was counted only a few times. The chain is built from TRBV19 and TRBJ2-1, with 12 bases matching TRBD2. The length of the CDR3 is 16 residues. Trimming took 3 bases from V and 5 from J; bases not matched to a gene: 5. Germline loops: CDR1 LNHDA, CDR2 SQIVND (reference sequence). CDR3 bases: TGTGCCAGTAGTATGAGACTAGCGGGAGTGCACAATGAGCAGTTCTTC. The encoded protein is CASSMRLAGVHNEQFF.

The chain joins TRBV7-9 to TRBJ2-1; the match to TRBD2 covers 9 bases. V lost 10 bases and J lost 12; bases outside the gene matches: 7. Germline values: CDR1 SEHNR, CDR2 FQNEAQ (reference sequence). The CDR3 has 11 residues. CDR3 DNA sequence: TGTGCCACCCTTAGCGGGAGCGGGCAGTTCTTC. It yields the protein CATLSGSGQFF. Full variable domain (outside the CDR3, taken from reference TRBV7-9 and TRBJ2-1): DTGVSQNPRHKITKRGQNVTFRCDPISEHNRLYWYRQTLGQGPEFLTYFQNEAQLEKSRLLSDRFSAERPKGSFSTLEIQRTEQGDSAMYLCATLSGSGQFFGPGTRLTVL.

This chain uses TRBV29-1 with TRBJ1-1; D not resolved. This CDR3 spans 13 amino acids. The germline V and J ends were trimmed by 4 bases and 1 base, with 10 bases remaining between them. Germline CDR1 reads SQVTM; CDR2 reads ANQGSEA. CDR3 DNA sequence: TGCAGCGTTGTCGGTCATTCGAACACTGAAGCTTTCTTT. Translating it yields CSVVGHSNTEAFF.

The chain joins TRBV20-1 to TRBJ2-3; D not resolved. Trimming removed 6 bases from V and 2 bases from J, with 9 bases in between. The CDR3 consists of 12 residues. Germline V gene lookup returns CDR1 DFQATT and CDR2 SNEGSKA (reference sequence). DNA for the CDR3: TGCAGTGCGCCCCCTTACACAGATACGCAGTATTTT. Protein sequence: CSAPPYTDTQYF.

The chain couples TRBV12-3 or TRBV12-4 to TRBJ2-5; no reliable D call. This CDR3 spans 14 amino acids. V lost 3 bases and J lost 1, with 9 bases in between. The CDR3 nucleotides read TGTGCCAGCAGTTTTGCTGTATTCCAAGAGACCCAGTACTTC. This translates into CASSFAVFQETQYF.

The chain joins TRBV21-1 to TRBJ2-1; TRBD2, the D gene given by the table, was not confirmed from the DNA. TRBV21-1 is a pseudogene locus. The CDR3 has 12 residues. The CDR3 DNA follows: TGTGCCAGCCCTCAGGGGAGGGATGAGCAGTTCTTC. It translates to CASPQGRDEQFF.

The chain links TRBV3-1 to TRBJ2-3; perhaps TRBD2 as D (5 bases). Trimming shortened V by 0 bases and J by 4 bases, and 14 bases separated the two germline ends. Germline CDR1 reads LGHDT; CDR2 reads YNNKEL (reference sequence). The CDR3 spans 16 residues. The DNA for the CDR3 is TGTGCCAGCAGCCAAGATGGAGGTATTAGCGCAGATACGCAGTATTTT. Translating it yields CASSQDGGISADTQYF.

V gene TRBV27 combines with J gene TRBJ2-3, with D uncertain. This CDR3 region has 13 residues. Germline V gene data show CDR1 as MNHEY and CDR2 as SMNVEV (reference sequence). Trimming left V 5 bases short and J 5 bases short, with 11 bases between. The CDR3 protein is CASSTRPGDTQYF. In nucleotides, the CDR3 is TGTGCCAGCAGTACCCGGCCCGGAGATACGCAGTATTTT.

The chain's CDR3 is CASSQLYGSQPQHF. CDR3 DNA: TGCGCCAGCAGCCAACTATATGGTTCCCAGCCCCAGCATTTT. The chain recombines TRBV4-1 with TRBJ1-5; D gene unclear. V gave up 2 bases and J gave up 7 bases, with 12 bases separating them. Germline V gene sequence: CDR1 MGHRA, CDR2 YSYEKL. CDR3 length: 14 amino acids.

The gene calls are TRBV4-2 and TRBJ2-7; D perhaps matches TRBD2 (7 bases). Trimming took 0 bases from V and 2 from J, leaving 14 bases between them. The CDR3 extends over 16 amino acids. Germline lookup yields CDR1 LGHNA and CDR2 YNFKEQ. Written as DNA, the CDR3 is TGTGCCAGCAGCCAAGAAAGGCAGGGGACTACCTACGAGCAGTACTTC. Translated, it gives CASSQERQGTTYEQYF.

This clonotype has ten or more counts. The chain couples TRBV2 to TRBJ2-1; D perhaps matches TRBD2 (5 bases). Germline CDR1 is SNHLY and CDR2 is FYNNEI. The CDR3 totals 14 residues. The V gene lost 6 bases and the J gene lost 1 base, with 10 bases spanning the gap. In nucleotides, the CDR3 is TGTGCCAGCAGACGGGATGAGTCCTACAATGAGCAGTTCTTC. This encodes CASRRDESYNEQFF.

The rearrangement links TRBV10-3 to TRBJ2-5, with 12 positions matching TRBD2. This CDR3 is 14 amino acids long. The V gene's germline CDR1 is ENHRY and CDR2 SYGVKD. After removal of 4 bases from V and 4 bases from J, the junction contained 1 base not matched to a gene. Here the CDR3 reads CAISGLAGAETQYF. CDR3 nucleotides: TGTGCCATCAGTGGACTAGCGGGAGCAGAGACCCAGTACTTC.

This clonotype was seen a handful of times. CDR3 DNA: TGCGCCAGCAGCTTGGTCCTAGCGGGGACATACTACAATGAGCAGTTCTTC. It codes for CASSLVLAGTYYNEQFF. This chain joins TRBV5-1 and TRBJ2-1; 9 positions agree with TRBD2. This CDR3 contains 17 residues. Germline CDR1 and CDR2: SGHRS and YFSETQ. V dropped 0 bases and J dropped 3; count of bases not matched to a gene: 7.

This clonotype appeared a few times. The chain recombines TRBV7-6 with TRBJ2-3; TRBD2 matches at 8 bases. The germline V gene has CDR1 SGHVS and CDR2 FNYEAQ. The trim removed 1 base at V and 4 bases at J, leaving 13 bases unmatched. CDR3 size: 18 residues. DNA for the CDR3: TGTGCCAGCAGCTTAGTGGGCGGACTAGCCTTTCTCGCAGATACGCAGTATTTT. Encoded protein: CASSLVGGLAFLADTQYF. Looking up the rest from reference TRBV7-6 and TRBJ2-3 gives the full variable domain: GAGVSQSPRYKVTKRGQDVALRCDPISGHVSLYWYRQALGQGPEFLTYFNYEAQQDKSGLPNDRFSAERPEGSISTLTIQRTEQRDSAMYRCASSLVGGLAFLADTQYFGPGTRLTVL.

In this sample, this clonotype turned up a few times. The chain joins TRBV29-1 to TRBJ1-2; D might be TRBD1 (5 bases). The CDR3 is made up of 16 amino acids. V shed 0 bases and J shed 1 base, with 15 bases lying between them. CDR1 SQVTM and CDR2 ANQGSEA come from the germline V gene. CDR3 loop: CSVEDRRQNNNYGYTF. The CDR3 coding sequence is TGCAGCGTTGAAGATCGGAGACAGAACAATAACTATGGCTACACCTTC.

This clonotype appeared a few times. The chain employs TRBV10-3 and TRBJ2-2; 7 bases line up with TRBD2. The CDR3 consists of 16 residues. With V trimmed by 2 bases and J by 0 bases, 3 bases remained unmatched. Per germline, CDR1 ENHRY and CDR2 SYGVKD. This CDR3 reads CAISEGLAANTGELFF. The CDR3 DNA reads as TGTGCCATCAGTGAGGGGCTAGCGGCGAACACCGGGGAGCTGTTTTTT.

The chain combines TRBV7-8 with TRBJ2-5; no firm D call. The CDR3 has 13 residues. Germline V gene data show CDR1 as SGHVS and CDR2 as FQNEAQ. Deletions cut 1 base from V and 5 bases from J, with 8 bases between. The CDR3 loop is CASSLESWETQYF. Written as DNA, the CDR3 is TGTGCCAGCAGCTTAGAGTCTTGGGAGACCCAGTACTTC.

The gene calls are TRBV4-1 and TRBJ2-5, with D maybe TRBD1 (6 bases). This CDR3 region has 16 residues. Germline CDR1 reads MGHRA; CDR2 reads YSYEKL. The V end lost 1 base, the J end lost 2 bases, and 14 bases lay between the germline ends. The CDR3 DNA sequence: TGCGCCAGCAGCCAAGTCAGGGGCCCCCTACAAGAGACCCAGTACTTC. It yields the protein CASSQVRGPLQETQYF.

This clonotype appeared many times. This CDR3 reads CASSRPLAGGNTGELFF. CDR3 nucleotides: TGTGCCAGCAGCCGCCCACTAGCGGGAGGGAACACCGGGGAGCTGTTTTTT. The rearrangement joins TRBV4-2 to TRBJ2-2, with TRBD2 identical over 12 bases. Germline V lookup: CDR1 LGHNA, CDR2 YNFKEQ. CDR3 length: 17 residues. V dropped 4 bases and J dropped 1; count of bases not matched to a gene: 4.